This T cell receptor beta chain was captured by sequencing in a study of early T cells in non-severe SARS-CoV-2 infection (dated by TCRdb to the early 2020s). Background for the entire study: TCR sequencing used bulk RNA from unsorted whole blood, so alpha and beta chains could not be paired. The research as a whole found: Matching against VDJdb was skewed toward anti-spike CD8 responses, likely underestimated virus-specific expansions, and missed private and CD4 specificities.

The table lists this clonotype with many counts. The target of this receptor is not known. Base qualities are not recorded, but no much larger clone differs from it by a single base. Library construction relied on 5' RACE. The listed sequencing device is NextSeq 500. To correct for sequencing error and PCR bias, the TCR library protocol tagged individual cDNA molecules with unique molecular identifiers. Sequencing covered both TCR alpha and beta chains, and within each sample the abundances of alpha and beta sequences were tightly co-correlated. Under the source paper's analysis protocol: Decombinator V4 was used to annotate TCR sequences for V gene, J gene and CDR3. Expanded TCRs were defined as changing significantly between any two time points under a Poisson model with p below 0.0001. Abundances of TCRs were expressed as counts per million after normalisation to the total number of TCRs sequenced in each sample. TRAV1-2 paired with TRAJ12, TRAJ20 or TRAJ33 defined MAIT TCRs, while TRAV10 paired with TRAJ18 defined iNKT TCRs. VDJdb, accessed 1 November 2021, was searched for CMV, EBV and SARS-CoV-2 annotated TCRs, excluding TCRs annotated for multiple antigens. TCRdb cleaned the public reads at Q25 with fastp, built clones with MiXCR and kept in-frame beta chains. Merged by CDR3 protein, the rows form single entries marked with the most common genes and DNA. The V and J calls follow TCRdb's processing rather than the paper's. The sample has 85,000 to 100,000 distinct CDR3 sequences on record, roughly 9.6% of them singletons. 4% to 5.5% of the sample comes from the top ten.

The study was a case-control design nested within a healthcare worker cohort in London, UK, with weekly nasopharyngeal swab PCR tests and blood sampling. Healthcare workers were recruited during the week of the UK lockdown, between 23 and 31 March 2020, and followed weekly for up to 16 weeks. The germline V gene gives CDR1 as SGHRS and CDR2 as YFSETQ. Ends trimmed: V by 4 bases, J by 12 bases; bases unmatched to a gene: 9. Its CDR3 holds 12 amino acids, cysteine through phenylalanine. Of all the DNA, just the CDR3 is kept, 36 bases in frame from base 1. Sequencing was done on a sample of whole blood. The sequence was collected from an adult who was a healthcare worker with PCR-confirmed SARS-CoV-2 infection or an uninfected control (not recorded which). The sequence links TRBV5-1 to TRBJ2-7, with TRBD1 matching 8 junction bases. The CDR3 sequence is CASSEPTGAPYF. The nucleotides read TGCGCCAGCAGCGAGCCGACAGGGGCCCCGTACTTC.